Below are 4 T cell receptor beta chains sequenced from a single sample in a study of blood T cell repertoires in COVID-19. Here immunoSEQ multiplex PCR was the method, and the copy in TCRdb shows in-frame clones only, minus some. There are about 97,000 clones in the sample; 80% to 95% occur only once, and 1.5% to 2% lies in the top ten. The sample consisted of peripheral blood. These receptor sequences come from a woman between 50 and 59 years old with COVID-19, enrolled during active disease.

The rearrangement links TRBV19 to TRBJ1-5; D is possibly TRBD1 (6 bases). V gave up 10 bases and J gave up 0 bases, with 16 bases separating them. Germline lookup yields CDR1 LNHDA and CDR2 SQIVND (reference sequence). This CDR3 spans 15 amino acids. In nucleotides, the CDR3 is TGTGCCACCAACGACAGGTCTTTTAGCAATCAGCCCCAGCATTTT. As protein: CATNDRSFSNQPQHF.

This sequence joins TRBV19 and TRBJ1-2; the D gene is possibly TRBD1 (5 bases). V lost 4 bases, J lost 4 bases, and 25 bases lay in between. The CDR3 length is 18 residues. CDR1 and CDR2 (germline): LNHDA, SQIVND (reference sequence). This CDR3 is CASSTTGTLSGGAYGYTF. DNA for the CDR3: TGTGCCAGTAGTACTACGGGGACCCTTAGCGGAGGGGCCTATGGCTACACCTTC.

Here the CDR3 DNA reads TGTGCCAGCTCACCAAAGACAGGCTCCTACGAGCAGTACGTC. Translated: CASSPKTGSYEQYV. The chain links TRBV18 to TRBJ2-7; possible D gene TRBD1, 6 bases. The CDR3 runs 14 residues. Trimming cost V 2 bases and J 0 bases, with 8 bases left between them. CDR1 is KGHSH, CDR2 LQKENI, per germline.

The CDR3 protein is CASSSPAGGQNEQFF. CDR3 DNA sequence: TGTGCCAGCAGTTCTCCAGCGGGGGGGCAGAATGAGCAGTTCTTC. V is TRBV27 and J is TRBJ2-1, with 10 nucleotides matching TRBD2. V gave up 4 bases and J gave up 7 bases; unmatched junction bases: 7. This CDR3 has 15 amino acids. The germline gives CDR1 MNHEY, CDR2 SMNVEV (reference sequence).